The rows below give T cell receptor beta chains drawn from one sample of a study of regulatory T cells in long-lasting Graves disease. TCRdb reprocessed the multiplex PCR reads via MiXCR and lists one record per CDR3 protein. The profile shows about 530,000 distinct CDR3 sequences, about 16% of them singletons. The data also belong to a second study, concerning T cells in Graves' hyperthyroidism and ophthalmopathy.

Material: peripheral blood mononuclear cells (PBMCs), obtained at new diagnosis, from a patient treated with antithyroid drugs. These receptors were obtained from a woman aged 40-60 years with Graves disease. Both conserved end residues are part of each CDR3. The D gene is left open where the match is weak. Rows give clone size only sometimes, using once, few, many, or a class for an expanded clone.

>TRBD2|TRBJ2-3|14|TRBV2|many
TGTGCCAGTCACCTAGCGGGAAACACAGATACGCAGTATTTT
CASHLAGNTDTQYF
>-|TRBJ1-1|17|TRBV7-9|-
TGTGCCAGCAGCCTTTCCCGCCCCGGGGGACCGAACACTGAAGCTTTCTTT
CASSLSRPGGPNTEAFF
>TRBD2|TRBJ2-5|15|TRBV7-2|-
TGTGCCAGCAGCTTAGAGCGGGGGAGTCAAGAGACCCAGTACTTC
CASSLERGSQETQYF
>TRBD2|TRBJ2-2|13|TRBV30|few
TGTGCCTGGGGACTAGCGAGCACCGGGGAGCTGTTTTTT
CAWGLASTGELFF
>TRBD1|TRBJ1-4|14|TRBV27|-
TGTGCCAGCAGCCACCGGACAGGGGGAGAAAAACTGTTTTTT
CASSHRTGGEKLFF
>-|TRBJ2-1|13|TRBV20-1|many
TGCAGTGCAAGAGAAACGCTAGGAGATGAGCAGTTCTTC
CSARETLGDEQFF
>TRBD1|TRBJ2-7|14|TRBV5-1|-
TGCGCCAGCAGCTCGGGGGACAGGATGAGGGAGCAGTACTTC
CASSSGDRMREQYF
>-|TRBJ2-7|18|TRBV25-1|-
TGTGCCAGCAGTGGTCGGCCCGCAAAGACAGGCACCCCCTACGAGCAGTACTTC
CASSGRPAKTGTPYEQYF
>TRBD1|TRBJ1-6|19|TRBV18|-
TGTGCCAGCTCACCACTGGGTCATGCCAGGGGGGAAGGGGATTCACCCCTCCACTTT
CASSPLGHARGEGDSPLHF
>-|TRBJ1-5|14|TRBV7-2|-
TGTGCCAGCAGCGGAGAAGGCCCACATCAGCCCCAGCATTTT
CASSGEGPHQPQHF
>TRBD1|TRBJ2-3|15|TRBV3-1|many
TGTGCCAGCAGCTCGACAGGGCACCCCGCAGATACGCAGTATTTT
CASSSTGHPADTQYF
>-|TRBJ1-4|16|TRBV4-1|few
TGTGCCAGCAGCCGACAGCCCCGTGATGTTAATGAAAAACTGTTTTTT
CASSRQPRDVNEKLFF
>TRBD1|TRBJ1-1|17|TRBV7-3|many
TGTGCCAGCAGCCAGGGACAGGGAGGCTCCTCCGCCCATGAAGCTTTCTTT
CASSQGQGGSSAHEAFF
>TRBD1|TRBJ2-4|14|TRBV6-2/TRBV6-3|few
TGTGCCAGCAGTACCCGGGACAGGAAAAACATTCAGTACTTC
CASSTRDRKNIQYF
>TRBD1|TRBJ2-5|15|TRBV12-3/TRBV12-4|many
TGTGCCAGCAGTCCCCATATGGACAGGAAAGAGACCCAGTACTTC
CASSPHMDRKETQYF
>TRBD1|TRBJ1-1|15|TRBV2|many
TGTGCCAGCAGTGGGACAGGGTGGGAAGACACTGAAGCTTTCTTT
CASSGTGWEDTEAFF
>TRBD1|TRBJ1-2|15|TRBV10-2|-
TGCGCCAGCAGACCCTCGACAGGGATTAACTATGGCTACACCTTC
CASRPSTGINYGYTF